This is a list of T cell receptor beta chains from one sample in a study of Graves' ophthalmopathy and Graves' hyperthyroidism. TCRdb reanalysed the multiplex PCR reads using MiXCR and keeps one entry per CDR3 protein. The table has 650,000 to 800,000 distinct CDR3 sequences, about two fifths seen once. Material for sequencing was peripheral blood. Source of these receptors: an adult man with Graves' ophthalmopathy. Both conserved end residues are part of each CDR3. Each record gives: clone size, J gene, D gene, V gene, CDR3 protein, CDR3 DNA. D genes are given only for firm matches. A clone size is listed for some rows: how often the clone was seen (once, few, many), or a class if it is expanded.

abundance: .; j_gene: TRBJ2-2; d_gene: TRBD2; v_gene: TRBV28; CDR3aa: CASSLLAGFGGELFF; CDR3nt: TGTGCCAGCAGTTTGCTAGCGGGATTCGGCGGGGAGCTGTTTTTT
abundance: few; j_gene: TRBJ2-7; d_gene: .; v_gene: TRBV10-3; CDR3aa: CASSEGGQRPYEQYF; CDR3nt: TGTGCCAGCAGTGAAGGCGGACAGCGTCCCTACGAGCAGTACTTC
abundance: few; j_gene: TRBJ1-4; d_gene: .; v_gene: TRBV20-1; CDR3aa: CSAAEQVLGEKLFF; CDR3nt: TGCAGTGCCGCGGAACAGGTTCTTGGTGAAAAACTGTTTTTT
abundance: many; j_gene: TRBJ1-4; d_gene: .; v_gene: TRBV7-9; CDR3aa: CASSSRGIRDSNEKLFF; CDR3nt: TGTGCCAGCAGCTCACGCGGGATCAGGGACTCTAATGAAAAACTGTTTTTT
abundance: many; j_gene: TRBJ1-5; d_gene: TRBD1; v_gene: TRBV15; CDR3aa: CATSREFGTGRHNQPQHF; CDR3nt: TGTGCCACCAGCAGAGAGTTCGGGACAGGGAGACACAATCAGCCCCAGCATTTT
abundance: .; j_gene: TRBJ1-3; d_gene: .; v_gene: TRBV29-1; CDR3aa: CSLRTASGNTIYF; CDR3nt: TGCAGCCTCCGGACAGCCTCTGGAAACACCATATATTTT
abundance: many; j_gene: TRBJ2-7; d_gene: .; v_gene: TRBV7-8; CDR3aa: CASSFIRGGSYEQYF; CDR3nt: TGTGCCAGCAGCTTTATCAGGGGGGGGTCCTACGAGCAGTACTTC
abundance: .; j_gene: TRBJ1-3; d_gene: TRBD1; v_gene: TRBV25-1; CDR3aa: CASSDRRTGGFNTIYF; CDR3nt: TGTGCCAGCAGTGACCGTCGGACAGGGGGCTTCAACACCATATATTTT
abundance: .; j_gene: TRBJ2-7; d_gene: .; v_gene: TRBV5-1; CDR3aa: CAGSADFYEQYF; CDR3nt: TGCGCCGGCAGCGCAGACTTCTACGAGCAGTACTTC
abundance: .; j_gene: TRBJ2-2; d_gene: .; v_gene: TRBV12-3/TRBV12-4; CDR3aa: CASKGGGTGELFF; CDR3nt: TGTGCCAGCAAGGGGGGAGGCACCGGGGAGCTGTTTTTT
abundance: many; j_gene: TRBJ2-6; d_gene: .; v_gene: TRBV7-3; CDR3aa: CASSPGPGEANVLTF; CDR3nt: TGTGCCAGCAGCCCGGGACCTGGGGAAGCCAACGTCCTGACTTTC
abundance: .; j_gene: TRBJ1-2; d_gene: TRBD1; v_gene: TRBV24-1; CDR3aa: CATSAPTGDNGYTF; CDR3nt: TGTGCCACCAGTGCCCCGACAGGGGACAATGGCTACACCTTC